One and the same sample provided the 23 T cell receptor beta chains below, sequenced in a study of post-analysis software for immune sequencing data (dated by TCRdb to the mid-2010s). Library method: PCR. The sample was run on an Illumina HiSeq 2500. To reduce PCR and sequencing biases, unique molecular identifiers were incorporated into the TCR beta cDNA libraries. The raw public reads went through TCRdb reprocessing: fastp at Q25, MiXCR clone calling, in-frame beta chains kept. Each entry is one CDR3 protein sequence, shown with its most common DNA and genes. This sample has about 810,000 distinct CDR3 sequences in its table, and 53% of those were observed once. The ten largest clones represent 4.6% of the sample. Study-wide findings and limitations: Patients showed significantly higher frequencies than controls for a handful of TRBV segments, among them TRBV5-6, TRBV5-1 and TRBV20-1.

No antigen is known for these receptors. The sample comprised blood. Receptors were obtained from a girl aged 10 to 17 with multiple sclerosis.

This clonotype was detected only a few times. V gene TRBV29-1 combines with J gene TRBJ2-3; 10 bases map to TRBD2. The CDR3 totals 15 residues. V was clipped by 7 bases and J by 5 bases; unmatched bases: 12. CDR1 is SQVTM and CDR2 is ANQGSEA in the germline V gene. This CDR3 is CSANGLAGVGDTQYF. As DNA, the CDR3 is TGCAGCGCCAATGGGCTAGCGGGAGTGGGAGATACGCAGTATTTT.

About this clonotype: One base away lies a much larger clone, so this may be a sequencing read error. The rearrangement uses TRBV7-3 and TRBJ2-1; TRBD2 matches 11 bases. CDR1 and CDR2 (germline): SGHTA, FQGTGA. Trimming took 5 bases from V and 4 from J; bases not matched to a gene: 7. The CDR3 has 16 amino acids. The CDR3 reads CASSISGTSGYNEQFF. The CDR3 DNA sequence: TGTGCCAGCAGCATATCCGGGACTAGCGGATACAATGAGCAGTTCTTC.

The CDR3 region is CASSLDGRISYNEQFF. CDR3 DNA sequence: TGTGCCAGCAGCTTGGACGGGAGGATCTCCTACAATGAGCAGTTCTTC. This chain links TRBV5-5 with TRBJ2-1; TRBD2 matches 7 bases. The CDR3 length is 16 residues. J was trimmed by 0 bases and V by 0 bases; bases with no gene match: 3. Germline loops: CDR1 SGHKS, CDR2 YYEKEE (reference sequence).

The chain links TRBV29-1 to TRBJ1-1; 8 nucleotides agree with TRBD1. The junction had 3 bases not matched to a gene; V was cut back by 4 bases and J by 2 bases. Per the germline V gene, CDR1 is SQVTM and CDR2 is ANQGSEA. The CDR3 consists of 13 residues. CDR3 protein: CSVGGQVNTEAFF. CDR3 in DNA: TGCAGCGTTGGGGGACAGGTTAACACTGAAGCTTTCTTT.

This chain links TRBV5-1 with TRBJ1-4, with 7 bases matching TRBD1. The CDR3 is 14 amino acids. The junction had 8 bases not matched to a gene; V was cut back by 4 bases and J by 8 bases. Germline V gene sequence: CDR1 SGHRS, CDR2 YFSETQ. The CDR3 sequence: CASSAQGVGEKLFF. DNA of the CDR3: TGCGCCAGCAGCGCCCAGGGGGTTGGCGAAAAACTGTTTTTT.

The rearrangement uses TRBV3-1 and TRBJ2-7, with a possible D match to TRBD2 (6 bases). Germline V CDR1 and CDR2: LGHDT, YNNKEL (reference sequence). V shed 4 bases and J shed 0 bases, with 7 bases lying between them. The CDR3 runs to 13 residues. CDR3 in DNA: TGTGCCAGCAGCCGGGGGGACTCCTACGAGCAGTACTTC. This codes for CASSRGDSYEQYF.

The chain joins TRBV5-6 to TRBJ2-5; D possibly corresponds to TRBD1 (6 bases). The CDR3 is 15 residues long. CDR1 SGHDT and CDR2 YYEEEE come from the germline V gene. Trimming removed 2 bases from V and 4 bases from J, with 15 bases in between. The CDR3 sequence is CASSFWTVQGETQYF. Written as DNA, the CDR3 is TGTGCCAGCAGCTTTTGGACAGTCCAGGGAGAGACCCAGTACTTC.

The chain is built from TRBV27 and TRBJ2-6, with D hard to call. Trimming pared 5 bases from V and 0 bases from J, leaving 8 bases between. The CDR3 length is 15 residues. CDR1 is MNHEY, CDR2 SMNVEV, per germline (reference sequence). The CDR3 DNA reads TGTGCCAGCAGTCCTCGACTCTCTGGGGCCAACGTCCTGACTTTC. It translates to CASSPRLSGANVLTF.

This chain connects TRBV12-3 or TRBV12-4 to TRBJ1-4; 8 nucleotides match TRBD1. J lost 7 bases, V lost 1 base, and 2 bases had no gene match. This CDR3 is built from 14 residues. As DNA, the CDR3 is TGTGCCAGCAGTTTAGGGACAGGGTTTGAAAAACTGTTTTTT. Residues: CASSLGTGFEKLFF.

The chain links TRBV24-1 to TRBJ2-1; tentatively, D is TRBD2 (6 bases). With 5 bases removed from V and 12 bases from J, the gap between germline ends came to 19 bases. The CDR3 length is 14 residues. Germline-derived CDR1 and CDR2 are KGHDR and SFDVKD. The DNA for the CDR3 is TGTGCCACCAGTGGTCTAGCGTACTCTTTTGGGCAGTTCTTC. It specifies CATSGLAYSFGQFF.

The V call is TRBV5-1, the J call TRBJ1-2; TRBD1 matches at 9 bases. This CDR3 has 18 residues. Germline loops: CDR1 SGHRS, CDR2 YFSETQ. V was pared by 4 bases and J by 3 bases, with 16 bases of the junction left unmatched. The CDR3 protein is CASSVALGQGGRDYGYTF. In DNA, the CDR3 is TGCGCCAGCAGCGTGGCTTTGGGACAGGGTGGAAGAGACTATGGCTACACCTTC.

The chain couples TRBV3-1 to TRBJ2-7, with unresolved D. The tail of the sequence fits TRBJ2-5 better, so the J call may be wrong. Germline V lookup: CDR1 LGHDT, CDR2 YNNKEL (reference sequence). CDR3 length: 12 amino acids. CDR3 DNA sequence: TGTGCCAGCAGCCAAGTAACGCAGACCCAGTACTTC. Residues: CASSQVTQTQYF.

The chain has TRBV4-1 and TRBJ2-7; tentatively, D is TRBD1 (7 bases). Trimming removed 2 bases at V and 7 bases at J, with 12 bases between. This CDR3 is 13 amino acids long. The germline CDR1 and CDR2 sequences are MGHRA and YSYEKL. The chain's CDR3 is CASSQIQGREQYF. As DNA, the CDR3 is TGCGCCAGCAGCCAAATACAGGGGAGGGAGCAGTACTTC.

This chain connects TRBV7-9 to TRBJ2-5; possibly TRBD1 for D (6 bases). The CDR3 spans 15 residues. Trimming pared 0 bases from V and 5 bases from J, leaving 13 bases between. Germline CDR1 and CDR2: SEHNR and FQNEAQ (reference sequence). The CDR3 loop reads CASSLALGAQETQYF. For the CDR3, the DNA is TGTGCCAGCAGCTTAGCGCTGGGGGCTCAGGAGACCCAGTACTTC.

The chain carries TRBV5-1 and TRBJ2-6; D might be TRBD1 (6 bases). CDR1 and CDR2 from the germline V gene are SGHRS and YFSETQ. Between the trimmed V and J ends, which lost 1 base and 2 bases, there was a span of 13 bases. The CDR3 is made up of 17 amino acids. The CDR3 spells CASSLTGQRTGANVLTF. CDR3 nucleotide sequence: TGCGCCAGCAGCTTGACAGGGCAAAGGACTGGGGCCAACGTCCTGACTTTC.

In this sample, this clonotype turned up a few times. The chain employs TRBV29-1 and TRBJ1-2, with D tentatively TRBD1 (5 bases). Germline CDR1 SQVTM, CDR2 ANQGSEA. With 7 bases removed from V and 4 bases from J, the gap between germline ends came to 19 bases. The CDR3 covers 14 residues. The CDR3, as DNA: TGCAGCGAAGGCCGGTTAGGGGATCCCTATGGCTACACCTTC. Protein sequence: CSEGRLGDPYGYTF.

The sample holds a few counts of this clonotype. This chain links TRBV2 with TRBJ2-7; D is uncertain. V was cut by 2 bases and J by 5 bases, with 13 bases left in between. The CDR3 sequence is 14 residues long. Germline-derived CDR1 and CDR2 are SNHLY and FYNNEI. The chain's CDR3 is CASSESLVDDEQYF. The CDR3 nucleotides are TGTGCCAGCAGTGAATCTCTAGTAGACGACGAGCAGTACTTC.

The chain joins TRBV10-3 to TRBJ1-5; D unclear. This CDR3 comprises 14 residues. The germline V gene encodes CDR1 ENHRY and CDR2 SYGVKD. V lost 4 bases and J 2 bases, leaving 9 bases between the germline ends. The CDR3 region has the DNA TGTGCCATCAGTGGGACCGGGGGCAATCAGCCCCAGCATTTT. Protein sequence: CAISGTGGNQPQHF.

The J gene is TRBJ2-6, the V gene TRBV5-1, with a possible D match to TRBD2 (6 bases). Germline CDR1 SGHRS, CDR2 YFSETQ. There are 15 residues in the CDR3. V lost 6 bases and J lost 0, with 10 bases in between. The DNA for the CDR3 is TGCGCCAGCAAATTCGGGGGCTCTGGGGCCAACGTCCTGACTTTC. Its protein product is CASKFGGSGANVLTF.

Only a few counts were recorded for this clonotype. This rearrangement joins TRBV6-5 to TRBJ2-5; possibly TRBD2 for D (6 bases). V lost 6 bases, J lost 8 bases, and 10 bases lay in between. Germline V gene lookup returns CDR1 MNHEY and CDR2 SVGAGI. The CDR3 is 11 residues long. The CDR3 spells CASSPGLTQYF. The CDR3 DNA reads TGTGCCAGCAGCCCTGGACTAACCCAGTACTTC.

The table lists this clonotype with many counts. The chain employs TRBV7-9 and TRBJ1-4; D not certain. This CDR3 spans 14 amino acids. The germline V and J ends were trimmed by 1 base and 0 bases, with 3 bases remaining between them. Germline V gene data show CDR1 as SEHNR and CDR2 as FQNEAQ (reference sequence). CDR3 bases: TGTGCCAGCAGCTTAGGTACAACTAATGAAAAACTGTTTTTT. The encoded protein is CASSLGTTNEKLFF.

The CDR3 loop reads CASSQDQGYEQYF. As DNA, the CDR3 is TGCGCCAGCAGCCAAGATCAGGGCTACGAGCAGTACTTC. The rearrangement links TRBV4-1 to TRBJ2-7, with a weak D call TRBD1 (5 bases). The ends were cut back, 0 bases at V and 3 bases at J, with 6 bases in the middle. Per germline, CDR1 MGHRA and CDR2 YSYEKL. The CDR3 totals 13 residues.

This sequence joins TRBV29-1 and TRBJ2-7, with 9 positions matching TRBD1. Per germline, CDR1 SQVTM and CDR2 ANQGSEA. The CDR3 runs 14 residues. The V gene end was trimmed by 6 bases and the J gene end by 1 base; junction bases not matched to a gene: 7. CDR3 loop: CSVGDRVRSYEQYF. CDR3 in DNA: TGCAGCGTCGGGGACAGGGTTAGGTCCTACGAGCAGTACTTC.